This TCR beta chain stems from a study of T cells in narcolepsy. At the level of the study: Donors had narcolepsy type 1 or type 2, or were healthy controls. Study results and limitations: In some patient and control memory CD4+ samples, autoreactive clones were absent. Autoreactive HCRT-specific and TRIB2-specific clonotypes were marked in same-patient CSF-versus-blood CD4+ comparisons. Healthy controls reportedly lacked the autoreactive clonotypes serially found in patients' blood.

As concerns this clone: Its antigen is as yet unknown.

Using immunoSEQ multiplex PCR, the repertoire was profiled, and TCRdb retains in-frame clones only, with some absent. Of approximately 28,000 clones listed, about four fifths are singletons. The V gene's germline CDR1 is SEHNR and CDR2 FQNEAQ (reference sequence). The CDR3 is made up of 15 amino acids. V was pared by 5 bases and J by 3 bases, with 4 bases of the junction left unmatched. The V and J genes are TRBV7-9 and TRBJ2-5, with 12 bases fitting TRBD2. Material for sequencing was CD45RA- memory CD4+ T cells from PBMCs. This TCR was sampled from a human donor with narcolepsy. The CDR3 spells CASSPSGGGKETQYF. The CDR3 DNA reads as TGTGCCAGCAGCCCTAGCGGGGGGGGTAAAGAGACCCAGTACTTC.